The 30 T cell receptor beta chains in this list originate from one sample, sequenced in a study of blood T cell repertoires in COVID-19. Some clones are missing from TCRdb's copy, which holds only in-frame ones; the method was immunoSEQ multiplex PCR. This sample has about 330,000 clones, with roughly 86% found just once. Sequencing was done on a sample of PBMCs or T cells enriched from blood (not recorded which). Receptors originate from a woman in her 30s who had recovered from COVID-19.

The CDR3 nucleotides read TGTGCCAGGAGAATAAAGGGGTTTCAAGAGACCCAGTACTTC. It codes for CARRIKGFQETQYF. The chain has TRBV3-1 (or the pseudogene TRBV3-2) and TRBJ2-5; D may be TRBD1 (5 bases). The CDR3 has 14 residues. Trimming stripped 9 bases from V and 2 bases from J, with 16 bases between. In germline, CDR1 is LGHDT, CDR2 YNNKEL (reference sequence).

CDR3 in DNA: TGTGCCAGCAGTTTTTCACAAAACACTGAAGCTTTCTTT. Encoded protein: CASSFSQNTEAFF. The genes are TRBV27 and TRBJ1-1; D unresolved. This CDR3 has 13 amino acids. V was trimmed by 3 bases and J by 2 bases, leaving 7 bases between them. Germline loops: CDR1 MNHEY, CDR2 SMNVEV (reference sequence).

The chain uses TRBV29-1 and TRBJ2-7, with a weak D call TRBD1 (5 bases). Germline V lookup: CDR1 SQVTM, CDR2 ANQGSEA. The CDR3 has 10 residues. V lost 4 bases to trimming and J lost 6 bases, with 7 bases between them. CDR3 sequence reads: CSVAQGEQYF. In DNA form, the CDR3 reads TGCAGCGTTGCTCAGGGCGAGCAGTACTTC.

V usage is TRBV10-3 and J usage is TRBJ2-3, with 8 bases identical to TRBD1. Germline trimming cut 7 bases from V and 1 base from J; bases unmatched to any gene: 19. CDR1 is ENHRY and CDR2 is SYGVKD in the germline V gene. The CDR3 spans 19 residues. The CDR3 reads CAIKQGPGQEQYRTDTQYF. CDR3 nucleotide sequence: TGTGCCATCAAGCAGGGTCCGGGACAGGAACAATACCGCACAGATACGCAGTATTTT.

The genes are TRBV4-1 and TRBJ2-5; no definite D call. CDR3 length equals 15 residues. The V gene lost 0 bases and the J gene lost 1 base, with 9 bases spanning the gap. CDR1 and CDR2 (germline): MGHRA, YSYEKL. CDR3 protein: CASSQESVIQETQYF. The CDR3 DNA is TGCGCCAGCAGCCAAGAATCGGTTATCCAAGAGACCCAGTACTTC.

This rearrangement joins TRBV6-5 to TRBJ1-3; no reliable D call. Germline V gene lookup returns CDR1 MNHEY and CDR2 SVGAGI. CDR3 length: 13 amino acids. The V gene lost 7 bases and the J gene lost 2 bases, with 9 bases spanning the gap. CDR3 DNA: TGTGCCAGCATTGGCGGGCCTGGAAACACCATATATTTT. Residues: CASIGGPGNTIYF.

The rearrangement links TRBV7-2 to TRBJ2-1; D may be TRBD2 (6 bases). This CDR3 contains 15 residues. The ends were cut back, 3 bases at V and 0 bases at J, with 9 bases in the middle. In germline, CDR1 is SGHTA, CDR2 FQGNSA. The CDR3 sequence is CASSFAGNSYNEQFF. The DNA for the CDR3 is TGTGCCAGCAGCTTCGCGGGGAACTCCTACAATGAGCAGTTCTTC.

The J gene is TRBJ1-2, the V gene TRBV2; weak D call: TRBD1 (5 bases). This CDR3 has 12 amino acids. The V and J ends lost 7 bases and 2 bases respectively, with 8 bases between them. The germline V gene encodes CDR1 SNHLY and CDR2 FYNNEI. CDR3 loop: CASNAGNYGYTF. CDR3 in DNA: TGTGCCAGCAACGCAGGGAACTATGGCTACACCTTC.

This clone was recorded once. The genes are TRBV14 and TRBJ1-2; D call uncertain. The germline CDR1 and CDR2 sequences are SGHDN and FVKESK. The CDR3 extends over 14 amino acids. Deletions cut 6 bases from V and 7 bases from J, with 18 bases between. CDR3 in amino acids: CASSNTRGRPGYTF. DNA of the CDR3: TGTGCCAGCAGTAATACCCGGGGTCGCCCTGGCTACACCTTC.

The chain employs TRBV2 and TRBJ2-5; unclear D gene. CDR3 size: 14 residues. The germline V gene has CDR1 SNHLY and CDR2 FYNNEI. Trimming took 2 bases from V and 2 from J, leaving 9 bases between them. The CDR3 spells CASSEYPSQETQYF. For the CDR3, the DNA is TGTGCCAGCAGTGAATATCCCAGTCAAGAGACCCAGTACTTC.

This chain connects TRBV5-1 to TRBJ2-5; 8 bases map to TRBD1. CDR1 and CDR2 (germline): SGHRS, YFSETQ. After removal of 4 bases from V and 5 bases from J, the junction contained 7 bases not matched to a gene. This CDR3 is built from 14 residues. The CDR3 sequence is CASSGQGGPETQYF. Written as DNA, the CDR3 is TGCGCCAGCAGCGGACAGGGAGGTCCGGAGACCCAGTACTTC. Using reference TRBV5-1 and TRBJ2-5 for the parts outside the CDR3, the full variable domain is KAGVTQTPRYLIKTRGQQVTLSCSPISGHRSVSWYQQTPGQGLQFLFEYFSETQRNKGNFPGRFSGRQFSNSRSEMNVSTLELGDSALYLCASSGQGGPETQYFGPGTRLLVL.

The chain is built from TRBV13 and TRBJ1-6, with 9 bases identical to TRBD1. The ends lost 1 base at V and 10 bases at J; junction bases unmatched: 11. Germline CDR1 and CDR2: PRHDT and FYEKMQ (reference sequence). The CDR3 length is 17 residues. CDR3 nucleotide sequence: TGTGCCAGCAGCTTAGACAAACAGGGGGCCAGTGGATCACCCCTCCACTTT. It encodes CASSLDKQGASGSPLHF.

The chain joins TRBV7-6 to TRBJ2-3; 10 nucleotides match TRBD1. The CDR3 runs to 18 residues. Germline CDR1 and CDR2: SGHVS and FNYEAQ. Germline trimming cut 3 bases from V and 4 bases from J; bases unmatched to any gene: 13. CDR3 amino acids: CASSFLPFDRGRADTQYF. The CDR3 bases are TGTGCCAGCAGCTTCCTACCTTTCGACAGGGGGCGGGCAGATACGCAGTATTTT.

Remarks on this clone: The identical CDR3 is also encoded by other nucleotide sequences in the sample. The chain joins TRBV2 to TRBJ2-5, with 12 bases matching TRBD2. The CDR3 totals 15 residues. Germline V gene lookup returns CDR1 SNHLY and CDR2 FYNNEI. Unmatched junction bases numbered 2, after V lost 5 bases and J lost 1 base. CDR3 coding DNA: TGTGCCAGCAGTCGACTAGCGGGGGTCCAAGAGACCCAGTACTTC. The encoded protein is CASSRLAGVQETQYF.

A single count supports this clone. J is TRBJ1-2 and V is TRBV6-5; D is possibly TRBD1 (6 bases). V lost 5 bases and J 4 bases, leaving 17 bases between the germline ends. Germline loops: CDR1 MNHEY, CDR2 SVGAGI. This CDR3 spans 15 amino acids. CDR3 amino acids: CASSPGSGVGYGYTF. CDR3 sequence (DNA): TGTGCCAGCAGTCCAGGGTCAGGGGTCGGCTATGGCTACACCTTC.

This chain links TRBV18 with TRBJ2-5, with D maybe TRBD1 (6 bases). CDR1 is KGHSH, CDR2 LQKENI, per germline. This CDR3 comprises 15 residues. Trimming removed 0 bases at V and 3 bases at J, with 11 bases between. The CDR3 loop reads CASSPPVNREETQYF. The CDR3 coding sequence is TGTGCCAGCTCACCACCGGTCAACAGGGAAGAGACCCAGTACTTC.

This chain joins TRBV7-2 and TRBJ2-3; 13 bases are shared with TRBD2. V was pared by 8 bases and J by 2 bases, with 4 bases of the junction left unmatched. The CDR3 contains 15 residues. Germline CDR1 and CDR2: SGHTA and FQGNSA. In DNA form, the CDR3 reads TGTGCCAGCGGCGGACTAGCGGGGGTCACAGATACGCAGTATTTT. Its translation is CASGGLAGVTDTQYF.

The V call is TRBV6-5, the J call TRBJ1-2; tentative D call: TRBD1 (6 bases). Trimming removed 6 bases from V and 2 bases from J, with 16 bases in between. Germline V gene lookup returns CDR1 MNHEY and CDR2 SVGAGI. This CDR3 is built from 15 residues. CDR3 in amino acids: CASRAPGTINYGYTF. CDR3 nucleotide sequence: TGTGCCAGCAGGGCCCCCGGGACAATCAACTATGGCTACACCTTC.

This clone was counted a few times. The rearrangement uses TRBV12-3 or TRBV12-4 and TRBJ1-1; TRBD1 might be the D (6 bases). The length of the CDR3 is 12 residues. V lost 6 bases, J lost 5 bases, and 10 bases lay in between. CDR3 sequence: CASRGGGTEAFF. CDR3 DNA sequence: TGTGCCAGCAGGGGAGGGGGGACTGAAGCTTTCTTT.

The gene calls are TRBV30 and TRBJ2-6; D is possibly TRBD2 (6 bases). Germline loops: CDR1 GTSNPN, CDR2 SVGIG (reference sequence). The CDR3 consists of 17 residues. V lost 0 bases and J 2 bases, leaving 14 bases between the germline ends. CDR3 protein: CAWSVDLPGAGANVLTF. The CDR3 region has the DNA TGTGCCTGGAGTGTAGACCTCCCGGGGGCTGGGGCCAACGTCCTGACTTTC.

The CDR3 spells CASSQGTASSNQPQHF. For the CDR3, the DNA is TGTGCCAGCAGCCAGGGGACCGCCTCTAGCAATCAGCCCCAGCATTTT. The chain links TRBV9 to TRBJ1-5, with D possibly matching TRBD1 (6 bases). From germline, CDR1 is SGDLS and CDR2 YYNGEE. The CDR3 is 16 residues long. Trimming pared 4 bases from V and 0 bases from J, leaving 14 bases between.

The chain employs TRBV5-1 and TRBJ2-1; 12 bases are a match to TRBD1. This CDR3 region has 17 residues. Germline V lookup: CDR1 SGHRS, CDR2 YFSETQ. The ends lost 5 bases at V and 7 bases at J; junction bases unmatched: 13. The CDR3 is CASRRSAGTGGTNEQFF. Written as DNA, the CDR3 is TGCGCCAGCAGACGTTCCGCTGGGACAGGGGGCACGAATGAGCAGTTCTTC.

The CDR3 sequence is CASSFVGTGGPNTEAFF. In DNA form, the CDR3 reads TGCGCCAGCAGCTTTGTCGGGACAGGGGGGCCGAACACTGAAGCTTTCTTT. The chain joins TRBV5-1 to TRBJ1-1; 11 bases are shared with TRBD1. V gave up 2 bases and J gave up 1 base; unmatched junction bases: 7. CDR3 length: 17 residues. From germline, CDR1 is SGHRS and CDR2 YFSETQ.

This chain uses TRBV6-5 with TRBJ2-7; 11 bases align to TRBD1. In germline, CDR1 is MNHEY, CDR2 SVGAGI. V lost 6 bases and J lost 3; bases outside the gene matches: 4. The CDR3 extends over 14 amino acids. The CDR3 coding sequence is TGTGCCAGCAGCCGGGACAGGGGGTACTACGAGCAGTACTTC. Its translation is CASSRDRGYYEQYF.

The chain employs TRBV4-3 and TRBJ1-6, with D possibly being TRBD1 (6 bases). Trimming took off 1 base at V and 8 bases at J, with 12 bases between the two ends. CDR3 length: 15 amino acids. The germline CDR1 and CDR2 sequences are LGHNA and YSLEER. The CDR3: CASSQGNRADSPLHF. CDR3 nucleotide sequence: TGCGCCAGCAGCCAAGGTAACAGGGCTGATTCACCCCTCCACTTT.

The CDR3 here is CAASRLEQGFYGYTF. In nucleotides, the CDR3 is TGTGCCGCAAGTCGCCTCGAACAGGGATTCTATGGCTACACCTTC. The V and J genes are TRBV10-3 and TRBJ1-2; maybe TRBD1 (6 bases). The germline CDR1 and CDR2 sequences are ENHRY and SYGVKD. Trimming took off 11 bases at V and 4 bases at J, with 23 bases between the two ends. The CDR3 runs 15 residues.

The chain employs TRBV3-1 (or the pseudogene TRBV3-2) and TRBJ1-6; D remains ambiguous. The CDR3 consists of 14 residues. Germline CDR1 is LGHDT and CDR2 is YNNKEL (reference sequence). V was clipped by 0 bases and J by 8 bases, with 8 bases between them. The CDR3 is CASSQEFRDSPLHF. CDR3 DNA: TGTGCCAGCAGCCAAGAGTTCCGGGATTCACCCCTCCACTTT.

The table lists this clone with a few counts. This rearrangement joins TRBV6-6 to TRBJ2-1; 8 bases match TRBD2. The CDR3 loop spans 15 amino acids. After removal of 8 bases from V and 1 base from J, the junction contained 7 bases not matched to a gene. Germline V gene sequence: CDR1 MNHNY, CDR2 SVGAGI (reference sequence). The CDR3 DNA sequence: TGTGCCAGCCGGTTAGCGGGGACGTCCTACAATGAGCAGTTCTTC. Translating gives CASRLAGTSYNEQFF.

The V gene is TRBV5-8, the J gene TRBJ2-2; 7 positions match TRBD1. CDR1 and CDR2 (germline): SGHTS, YDEGEE. The CDR3 has 14 amino acids. The V gene end was trimmed by 6 bases and the J gene end by 2 bases; junction bases not matched to a gene: 4. The CDR3 spells CASNYRGNTGELFF. In nucleotides, the CDR3 is TGTGCCAGCAATTACAGGGGTAACACCGGGGAGCTGTTTTTT. Full variable domain (remainder filled in from reference TRBV5-8 and TRBJ2-2): EAGVTQSPTHLIKTRGQQATLRCSPISGHTSVYWYQQALGLGLQFLLWYDEGEERNRGNFPPRFSGRQFPNYSSELNVNALELEDSALYLCASNYRGNTGELFFGEGSRLTVL.

V usage is TRBV7-2 and J usage is TRBJ2-7; 7 bases fit TRBD2. V lost 3 bases to trimming and J lost 4 bases; unmatched junction nucleotides: 6. Germline V CDR1 and CDR2: SGHTA, FQGNSA. CDR3 size: 14 residues. CDR3 nucleotide sequence: TGTGCCAGCAGCTTGGGAGGGCAACCTTACGAGCAGTACTTC. This translates into CASSLGGQPYEQYF.